The 32 T cell receptor beta chains reported below all come from one sample, sequenced in a study of cytomegalovirus exposure and HLA in healthy donors. The repertoire was sequenced with immunoSEQ multiplex PCR; TCRdb's copy has only in-frame clones and lacks some. The sample shows 150,000 to 200,000 clones, 70% to 90% of them seen only once. The source material was PBMCs. These receptors were collected from a woman aged 18-29 years in good health and CMV-seronegative.

The chain couples TRBV6-6 to TRBJ1-1, with D possibly being TRBD1 (5 bases). This CDR3 comprises 14 residues. Germline V gene lookup returns CDR1 MNHNY and CDR2 SVGAGI (reference sequence). V shed 5 bases and J shed 1 base, with 11 bases lying between them. CDR3 sequence: CASSATAKNTEAFF. CDR3 coding DNA: TGTGCCAGCAGTGCGACAGCTAAGAACACTGAAGCTTTCTTT.

V usage is TRBV11-2 and J usage is TRBJ2-3; TRBD1 is a possible D gene (6 bases). V dropped 2 bases and J dropped 4 bases, with 10 bases sitting between them. The CDR3 consists of 14 residues. Germline CDR1 is SGHAT and CDR2 is FQNNGV. The CDR3 loop reads CASSLMKGADTQYF. For the CDR3, the DNA is TGTGCCAGCAGCTTAATGAAGGGGGCAGATACGCAGTATTTT.

This chain joins TRBV30 and TRBJ1-2, with D perhaps TRBD1 (6 bases). V was clipped by 3 bases and J by 7 bases, with 9 bases between them. Germline values: CDR1 GTSNPN, CDR2 SVGIG (reference sequence). The CDR3 has 11 residues. CDR3 sequence reads: CAWRETGGYTF. CDR3 in DNA: TGTGCCTGGAGGGAGACAGGTGGCTACACCTTC.

V usage is TRBV5-1 and J usage is TRBJ2-6; TRBD1 is a possible D gene (6 bases). The CDR3 length is 17 residues. V was cut by 0 bases and J by 0 bases, with 10 bases left in between. Germline V CDR1 and CDR2: SGHRS, YFSETQ. The CDR3 reads CASSLVGHRSGANVLTF. In DNA form, the CDR3 reads TGCGCCAGCAGCTTGGTGGGACACCGCTCTGGGGCCAACGTCCTGACTTTC. The full variable domain, rest sourced from reference TRBV5-1 and TRBJ2-6, is KAGVTQTPRYLIKTRGQQVTLSCSPISGHRSVSWYQQTPGQGLQFLFEYFSETQRNKGNFPGRFSGRQFSNSRSEMNVSTLELGDSALYLCASSLVGHRSGANVLTFGAGSRLTVL.

The chain couples TRBV6-5 to TRBJ2-5; 8 bases are a match to TRBD1. With 2 bases clipped from V and 7 bases from J, the junction kept 0 bases outside the gene matches. CDR1 is MNHEY and CDR2 is SVGAGI in the germline V gene. This CDR3 is built from 12 residues. CDR3 sequence (DNA): TGTGCCAGCAGTTACCAGGGGGCGACCCAGTACTTC. Its protein product is CASSYQGATQYF.

This chain joins TRBV5-8 and TRBJ2-7, with D maybe TRBD1 (5 bases). Germline lookup yields CDR1 SGHTS and CDR2 YDEGEE. The CDR3 length is 14 residues. The V end lost 0 bases, the J end lost 0 bases, and 7 bases lay between the germline ends. The CDR3 loop reads CASSLEQVSYEQYF. Written as DNA, the CDR3 is TGTGCCAGCAGCTTGGAACAGGTCTCCTACGAGCAGTACTTC.

This clone was detected only a few times. This may be a read error: a much more frequent sequence differs by one nucleotide. The same CDR3 can be traced to other DNA sequences in this sample. This chain uses TRBV6-4 with TRBJ2-3, with D possibly being TRBD2 (6 bases). Germline values: CDR1 MRHNA, CDR2 SNTAGT. V was cut by 6 bases and J by 0 bases, with 10 bases left in between. The CDR3 is 14 amino acids. In DNA, the CDR3 is TGTGCCAGCAGCGCCGGGACTAGCACAGATACGCAGTATTTT. Translated, it gives CASSAGTSTDTQYF.

The chain couples TRBV5-1 to TRBJ1-1; perhaps TRBD1 as D (5 bases). Germline V lookup: CDR1 SGHRS, CDR2 YFSETQ. This CDR3 has 15 residues. V dropped 4 bases and J dropped 5 bases, with 18 bases sitting between them. The CDR3 protein is CASSPNTGGGTEAFF. The CDR3 nucleotides are TGCGCCAGCAGCCCCAACACGGGGGGAGGGACTGAAGCTTTCTTT.

The chain couples TRBV7-6 to TRBJ2-1, with no clear D. CDR1 and CDR2 (germline): SGHVS, FNYEAQ. This CDR3 has 13 amino acids. V gave up 5 bases and J gave up 8 bases, with 13 bases separating them. The DNA for the CDR3 is TGTGCCAGCAGCACTAACACCGGCGATGAGCAGTTCTTC. Its translation: CASSTNTGDEQFF.

The chain employs TRBV19 and TRBJ2-6, with D possibly being TRBD2 (6 bases). The CDR3 consists of 14 residues. The germline V gene has CDR1 LNHDA and CDR2 SQIVND (reference sequence). The V gene lost 8 bases and the J gene lost 1 base, with 9 bases spanning the gap. The DNA of the CDR3 is TGTGCCAGTCTGGGGGGATCTGGGGCCAACGTCCTGACTTTC. It is translated as CASLGGSGANVLTF.

The rearrangement links TRBV7-6 to TRBJ2-4; 7 bases are shared with TRBD1. V shed 5 bases and J 0 bases; nucleotides not matched to a gene: 4. The V gene's germline CDR1 is SGHVS and CDR2 FNYEAQ. The CDR3 is made up of 15 amino acids. The CDR3 loop is CASSGQVLAKNIQYF. The CDR3 bases are TGTGCCAGCAGCGGACAGGTCCTAGCCAAAAACATTCAGTACTTC.

The chain joins TRBV29-1 to TRBJ2-1, with 12 bases aligning to TRBD2. The CDR3 sequence is 12 residues long. The ends lost 2 bases at V and 14 bases at J; junction bases unmatched: 4. Germline V gene lookup returns CDR1 SQVTM and CDR2 ANQGSEA. This CDR3 is CSVERTSGNEFF. CDR3 bases: TGCAGCGTTGAAAGGACTAGCGGGAACGAGTTCTTC.

The rearrangement joins TRBV5-1 to TRBJ2-3; 9 bases fit TRBD2. CDR3 length equals 16 residues. With 1 base clipped from V and 1 base from J, the junction kept 4 bases outside the gene matches. Germline loops: CDR1 SGHRS, CDR2 YFSETQ. The CDR3 loop is CASSLQRGRGTDTQYF. The CDR3 region has the DNA TGCGCCAGCAGCTTGCAGCGCGGGAGGGGCACAGATACGCAGTATTTT.

This chain uses TRBV10-3 with TRBJ2-7; D is unclear. Germline-derived CDR1 and CDR2 are ENHRY and SYGVKD. Deletions cut 0 bases from V and 0 bases from J, with 3 bases between. This CDR3 has 13 amino acids. The CDR3 is CAISESSSYEQYF. The DNA for the CDR3 is TGTGCCATCAGTGAGTCCAGCTCCTACGAGCAGTACTTC.

The chain is built from TRBV7-6 and TRBJ1-3; D perhaps matches TRBD1 (5 bases). Trimming left V 8 bases short and J 2 bases short, with 10 bases between. This CDR3 has 13 amino acids. Germline values: CDR1 SGHVS, CDR2 FNYEAQ. CDR3 DNA: TGTGCCAGCCGTAAGACAGCTGGAAACACCATATATTTT. Its translation: CASRKTAGNTIYF.

In this sample, this clone turned up a few times. J is TRBJ2-5 and V is TRBV19; no firm D call. The CDR3 runs to 14 residues. V was pared by 3 bases and J by 1 base, with 9 bases between. Germline CDR1 is LNHDA and CDR2 is SQIVND (reference sequence). As DNA, the CDR3 is TGTGCCAGTAGTATGGGTGCAGGCCAAGAGACCCAGTACTTC. It is translated as CASSMGAGQETQYF.

A few counts support this clone. The chain uses TRBV28 and TRBJ2-7; D uncertain. V was pared by 8 bases and J by 2 bases, with 13 bases between. There are 13 residues in the CDR3. Germline assignment: CDR1 MDHEN and CDR2 SYDVKM. The chain's CDR3 is CASSHGSAYEQYF. The CDR3 region has the DNA TGTGCCAGCTCTCACGGGTCAGCCTACGAGCAGTACTTC.

The genes are TRBV29-1 and TRBJ2-7, with TRBD2 matching over 7 bases. CDR3 length: 14 residues. The V gene end was trimmed by 1 base and the J gene end by 0 bases; junction bases not matched to a gene: 3. Germline lookup yields CDR1 SQVTM and CDR2 ANQGSEA. This CDR3 is CSVEGLADSYEQYF. Written as DNA, the CDR3 is TGCAGCGTTGAAGGGCTAGCGGACTCCTACGAGCAGTACTTC.

The chain employs TRBV29-1 and TRBJ1-1; D possibly corresponds to TRBD1 (5 bases). Trimming shortened V by 3 bases and J by 4 bases, and 15 bases separated the two germline ends. Germline lookup yields CDR1 SQVTM and CDR2 ANQGSEA. The CDR3 contains 14 residues. This CDR3 reads CSVDVGQGTTEAFF. CDR3 DNA: TGCAGCGTTGATGTCGGGCAGGGTACCACTGAAGCTTTCTTT.

The chain links TRBV9 to TRBJ2-1, with 7 bases aligning to TRBD2. The CDR3 covers 15 residues. The V gene's germline CDR1 is SGDLS and CDR2 YYNGEE. V trimming: 4 bases; J trimming: 3 bases; junction bases outside the gene matches: 7. CDR3 DNA sequence: TGTGCCAGCAGCCAAAGGGCGGGGGACTACAATGAGCAGTTCTTC. Translation gives CASSQRAGDYNEQFF. Full variable domain (rest looked up from reference TRBV9 and TRBJ2-1): DSGVTQTPKHLITATGQRVTLRCSPRSGDLSVYWYQQSLDQGLQFLIQYYNGEERAKGNILERFSAQQFPDLHSELNLSSLELGDSALYFCASSQRAGDYNEQFFGPGTRLTVL.

This clone was observed a few times. V gene TRBV4-2 combines with J gene TRBJ1-4; D gene ambiguous. Germline assignment: CDR1 LGHNA and CDR2 YNFKEQ. V was pared by 6 bases and J by 7 bases, with 21 bases between. CDR3 size: 16 residues. CDR3 residues: CASSPEVPGRVEKLFF. The CDR3 DNA reads as TGTGCCAGCAGTCCGGAGGTTCCTGGTAGGGTTGAAAAACTGTTTTTT.

The rearrangement joins TRBV5-1 to TRBJ1-2; TRBD1 matches 7 bases. The CDR3 covers 17 residues. Germline trimming cut 0 bases from V and 4 bases from J; bases unmatched to any gene: 12. Looked up from germline, CDR1 is SGHRS and CDR2 is YFSETQ. CDR3 amino acids: CASSLEVYQAGGYGYTF. The CDR3 DNA reads TGCGCCAGCAGCTTGGAGGTGTACCAGGCAGGGGGCTATGGCTACACCTTC.

The chain links TRBV27 to TRBJ1-2; the D gene is possibly TRBD1 (6 bases). The CDR3 runs 13 residues. The germline V gene has CDR1 MNHEY and CDR2 SMNVEV (reference sequence). The ends were cut back, 10 bases at V and 6 bases at J, with 18 bases in the middle. Written as DNA, the CDR3 is TGTGCCACCAGGACAGCTTTAGTTGATGGCTACACCTTC. This gives the protein CATRTALVDGYTF.

The chain has TRBV25-1 and TRBJ2-7, with 9 bases identical to TRBD2. In germline, CDR1 is MGHDK, CDR2 SYGVNS. The CDR3 spans 16 residues. Losses at the gene ends were 0 bases for V and 4 bases for J; bases not matched to a gene: 7. CDR3 protein: CASSEYRGGRAYEQYF. The DNA for the CDR3 is TGTGCCAGCAGTGAATATCGGGGCGGGAGGGCATACGAGCAGTACTTC.

The chain carries TRBV6-5 and TRBJ2-7; tentatively, D is TRBD2 (7 bases). Trimming cost V 0 bases and J 0 bases, with 9 bases left between them. The length of the CDR3 is 15 residues. The germline V gene encodes CDR1 MNHEY and CDR2 SVGAGI. The CDR3, as DNA: TGTGCCAGCAGTTACTCGGGAGGGGGCTCCTACGAGCAGTACTTC. Protein: CASSYSGGGSYEQYF.

The chain couples TRBV7-9 to TRBJ2-7, with D possibly matching TRBD2 (5 bases). The CDR3 sequence is 16 residues long. V was cut by 1 base and J by 2 bases, with 15 bases left in between. Germline V gene lookup returns CDR1 SEHNR and CDR2 FQNEAQ (reference sequence). The CDR3 here is CASSLVEGSGAYEQYF. The CDR3 coding sequence is TGTGCCAGCAGCTTAGTTGAAGGGAGTGGGGCCTACGAGCAGTACTTC.

This clone has a single count. The chain couples TRBV4-3 to TRBJ1-2, with D maybe TRBD1 (6 bases). Germline V gene sequence: CDR1 LGHNA, CDR2 YSLEER. This CDR3 comprises 14 residues. The V and J ends lost 2 bases and 6 bases respectively, with 13 bases between them. The CDR3 nucleotides read TGCGCCAGCAGCCAACGCCCTACAGGGAATGGCTACACCTTC. It translates to CASSQRPTGNGYTF.

This clone has just one count. The V gene is TRBV6-1, the J gene TRBJ1-2, with 7 bases aligning to TRBD1. With V trimmed by 0 bases and J by 7 bases, 2 bases remained unmatched. This CDR3 is 13 amino acids long. Germline CDR1 is MNHNS and CDR2 is SASEGT. The CDR3 loop is CASSEAGQFGYTF. Written as DNA, the CDR3 is TGTGCCAGCAGTGAAGCGGGACAGTTTGGCTACACCTTC.

The J gene is TRBJ1-3, the V gene TRBV29-1; weak D call: TRBD1 (5 bases). V was pared by 7 bases and J by 2 bases, with 18 bases between. The CDR3 is 15 amino acids. CDR1 and CDR2 from the germline V gene are SQVTM and ANQGSEA. The CDR3 DNA is TGCAGCGCCCGTCGGGGGAACTCTGCTGGAAACACCATATATTTT. Residues: CSARRGNSAGNTIYF.

The chain carries TRBV30 and TRBJ2-1, with 12 bases lining up with TRBD2. The CDR3 is made up of 16 amino acids. Germline CDR1 reads GTSNPN; CDR2 reads SVGIG (reference sequence). With 0 bases clipped from V and 9 bases from J, the junction kept 9 bases outside the gene matches. CDR3 in DNA: TGTGCCTGGAGTGTCCGCGGACTAGCGGGGATTACTGAGCAGTTCTTC. Translated: CAWSVRGLAGITEQFF.

This clone was found once. J is TRBJ2-1 and V is TRBV9, with 11 bases lining up with TRBD2. CDR1 is SGDLS, CDR2 YYNGEE, per germline. This CDR3 contains 15 residues. V was pared by 2 bases and J by 7 bases, with 5 bases of the junction left unmatched. The CDR3 DNA follows: TGTGCCAGCAGCGTCACTAGCGGGAGTGTGAATGAGCAGTTCTTC. Amino acids: CASSVTSGSVNEQFF.

The chain employs TRBV29-1 and TRBJ1-2; tentatively, D is TRBD1 (6 bases). The CDR3 runs 12 residues. Germline CDR1 reads SQVTM; CDR2 reads ANQGSEA. Trimming stripped 1 base from V and 6 bases from J, with 9 bases between. This CDR3 reads CSVEGQDNGYTF. CDR3 DNA sequence: TGCAGCGTTGAAGGACAGGATAATGGCTACACCTTC.